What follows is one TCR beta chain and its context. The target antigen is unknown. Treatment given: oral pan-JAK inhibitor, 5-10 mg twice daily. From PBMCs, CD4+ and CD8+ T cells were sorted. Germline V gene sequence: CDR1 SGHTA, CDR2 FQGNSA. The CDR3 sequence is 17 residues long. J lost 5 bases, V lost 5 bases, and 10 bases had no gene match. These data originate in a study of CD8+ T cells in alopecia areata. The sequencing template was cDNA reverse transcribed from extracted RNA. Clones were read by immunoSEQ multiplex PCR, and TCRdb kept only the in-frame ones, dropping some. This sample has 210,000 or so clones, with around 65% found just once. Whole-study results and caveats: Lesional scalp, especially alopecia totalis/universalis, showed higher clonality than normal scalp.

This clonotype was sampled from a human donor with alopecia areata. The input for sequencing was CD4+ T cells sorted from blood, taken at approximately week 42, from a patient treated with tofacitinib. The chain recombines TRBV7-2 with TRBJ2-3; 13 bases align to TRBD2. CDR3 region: CASSLPTGTSGVDTQYF. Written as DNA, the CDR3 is TGTGCCAGCAGCCTGCCCACCGGGACTAGCGGGGTAGATACGCAGTATTTT. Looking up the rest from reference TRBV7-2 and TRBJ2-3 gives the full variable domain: GAGVSQSPSNKVTEKGKDVELRCDPISGHTALYWYRQSLGQGLEFLIYFQGNSAPDKSGLPSDRFSAERTGGSVSTLTIQRTQQEDSAVYLCASSLPTGTSGVDTQYFGPGTRLTVL.